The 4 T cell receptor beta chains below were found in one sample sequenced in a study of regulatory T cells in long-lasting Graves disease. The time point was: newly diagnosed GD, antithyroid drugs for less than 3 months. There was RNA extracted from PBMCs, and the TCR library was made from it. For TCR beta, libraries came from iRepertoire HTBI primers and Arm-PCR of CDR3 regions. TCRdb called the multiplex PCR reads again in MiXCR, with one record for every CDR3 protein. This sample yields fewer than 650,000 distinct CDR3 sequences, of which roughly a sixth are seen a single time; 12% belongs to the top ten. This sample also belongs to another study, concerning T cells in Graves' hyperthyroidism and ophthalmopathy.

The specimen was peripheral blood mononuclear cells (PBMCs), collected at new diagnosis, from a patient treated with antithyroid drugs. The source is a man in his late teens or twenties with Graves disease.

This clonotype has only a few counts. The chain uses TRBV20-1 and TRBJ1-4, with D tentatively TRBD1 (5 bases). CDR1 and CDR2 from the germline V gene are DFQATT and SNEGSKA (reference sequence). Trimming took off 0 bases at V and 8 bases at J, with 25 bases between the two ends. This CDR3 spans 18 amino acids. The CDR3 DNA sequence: TGCAGTGCTAGAGATCGGGGTCTAGGGGAGATAGGATGGGAAAAACTGTTTTTT. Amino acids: CSARDRGLGEIGWEKLFF.

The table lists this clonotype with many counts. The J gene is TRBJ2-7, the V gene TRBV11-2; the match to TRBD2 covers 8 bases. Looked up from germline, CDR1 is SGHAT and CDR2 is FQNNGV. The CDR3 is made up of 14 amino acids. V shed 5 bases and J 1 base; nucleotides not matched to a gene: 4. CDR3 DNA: TGTGCCAGCAGCCCCACTAGCGGATCCTACGAGCAGTACTTC. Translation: CASSPTSGSYEQYF.

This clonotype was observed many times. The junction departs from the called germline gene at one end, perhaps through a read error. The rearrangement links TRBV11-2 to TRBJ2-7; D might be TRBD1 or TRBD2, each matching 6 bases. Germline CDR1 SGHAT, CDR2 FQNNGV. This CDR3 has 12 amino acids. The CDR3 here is CASSILRGPTNF. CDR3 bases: TGTGCCAGCAGCATACTACGGGGGCCAACCAATTTC.

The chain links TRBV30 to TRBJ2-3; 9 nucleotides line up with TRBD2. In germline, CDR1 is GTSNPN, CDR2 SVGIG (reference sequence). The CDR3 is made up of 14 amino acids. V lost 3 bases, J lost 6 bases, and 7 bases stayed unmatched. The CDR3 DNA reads TGTGCCTGGAGGCAGGCGGGAGGGTTGGATACGCAGTATTTT. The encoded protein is CAWRQAGGLDTQYF.